One sample yielded the 30 T cell receptor beta chains listed below, sequenced in a study of neurological immune-mediated disorders. TCRdb redid the calling of the 5' RACE reads with MiXCR, one entry per CDR3 protein. The sample has some 87,000 distinct CDR3 sequences; 5% to 6% are singletons. As for time point: longitudinal time-point 2. Sequenced material: PBMCs. The receptors were gathered from a woman aged 55-69 years with multiple sclerosis.

This clonotype is medium-sized by share. The J gene is TRBJ1-5, the V gene TRBV7-2; the D is unclear. Germline V gene data show CDR1 as SGHTA and CDR2 as FQGNSA. Between the trimmed V and J ends, which lost 2 bases and 2 bases, there was a span of 7 bases. This CDR3 contains 14 residues. In DNA, the CDR3 is TGTGCCAGCAGCTTATTATTTGGCAATCAGCCCCAGCATTTT. This gives the protein CASSLLFGNQPQHF.

This clonotype was detected ten times or more. The chain carries TRBV7-2 and TRBJ1-5; tentative D call: TRBD1 (5 bases). Per germline, CDR1 SGHTA and CDR2 FQGNSA. CDR3 size: 17 residues. The V gene lost 2 bases and the J gene lost 4 bases, with 18 bases spanning the gap. CDR3 protein: CASSLRSGRRINQPQHF. In DNA form, the CDR3 reads TGTGCCAGCAGCTTAAGGTCGGGACGGAGAATAAATCAGCCCCAGCATTTT.

This clonotype was seen at least ten times. The gene calls are TRBV20-1 and TRBJ1-5, with D unclear. Trimming removed 3 bases at V and 0 bases at J, with 12 bases between. The CDR3 runs 15 residues. The germline gives CDR1 DFQATT, CDR2 SNEGSKA (reference sequence). CDR3 bases: TGCAGTGCTAGGGTCCCCTTCAATAGCAATCAGCCCCAGCATTTT. It specifies CSARVPFNSNQPQHF.

As to this clonotype: Its ends do not fully match the called genes, so a read error is possible. The chain carries TRBV20-1 and TRBJ1-1; possibly TRBD1 for D (5 bases). Germline V gene data show CDR1 as DFQATT and CDR2 as SNEGSKA (reference sequence). This CDR3 is 16 amino acids long. CDR3 sequence: CRATNRDGGSGTEAFF. For the CDR3, the DNA is TGCAGGGCTACGAACCGGGACGGGGGATCAGGAACTGAAGCTTTCTTT.

This clonotype was recorded at least ten times. The chain recombines TRBV7-9 with TRBJ1-2; 8 bases align to TRBD1. The CDR3 runs to 17 residues. Germline trimming cut 5 bases from V and 3 bases from J; bases unmatched to any gene: 14. The germline CDR1 and CDR2 sequences are SEHNR and FQNEAQ (reference sequence). The CDR3 bases are TGTGCCAGCAGCCCCGGACAGGGTTTGGTAATGGACTATGGCTACACCTTC. It specifies CASSPGQGLVMDYGYTF. Filled out from reference TRBV7-9 and TRBJ1-2, the complete variable domain reads DTGVSQNPRHKITKRGQNVTFRCDPISEHNRLYWYRQTLGQGPEFLTYFQNEAQLEKSRLLSDRFSAERPKGSFSTLEIQRTEQGDSAMYLCASSPGQGLVMDYGYTFGSGTRLTVV.

This clonotype came up many times. This chain uses TRBV28 with TRBJ1-4, with D possibly being TRBD1 (6 bases). The CDR3 consists of 16 residues. Trimming cost V 5 bases and J 4 bases, with 17 bases left between them. Looked up from germline, CDR1 is MDHEN and CDR2 is SYDVKM. CDR3 sequence reads: CASSIGQSARNEKLFF. DNA for the CDR3: TGTGCCAGCAGTATCGGACAGTCGGCTCGTAATGAAAAACTGTTTTTT. The entire variable domain, with the rest obtained from reference TRBV28 and TRBJ1-4, is as follows: DVKVTQSSRYLVKRTGEKVFLECVQDMDHENMFWYRQDPGLGLRLIYFSYDVKMKEKGDIPEGYSVSREKKERFSLILESASTNQTSMYLCASSIGQSARNEKLFFGSGTQLSVL.

In its sample, this clonotype was seen many times. The CDR3 sequence: CASSSRQSSGDTQYF. The CDR3 nucleotides read TGTGCCAGCAGCTCCCGACAGTCGAGTGGAGATACGCAGTATTTT. The chain uses TRBV7-8 and TRBJ2-3; D perhaps matches TRBD1 (5 bases). CDR1 is SGHVS and CDR2 is FQNEAQ in the germline V gene. The CDR3 runs to 15 residues. V was cut by 4 bases and J by 5 bases, with 16 bases left in between. Drawing the rest from reference TRBV7-8 and TRBJ2-3, the complete variable domain is GAGVSQSPRYKVAKRGQDVALRCDPISGHVSLFWYQQALGQGPEFLTYFQNEAQLDKSGLPSDRFFAERPEGSVSTLKIQRTQQEDSAVYLCASSSRQSSGDTQYFGPGTRLTVL.

This clonotype was seen many times. This rearrangement joins TRBV5-6 to TRBJ1-4; no definite D call. CDR3 length: 14 amino acids. Germline assignment: CDR1 SGHDT and CDR2 YYEEEE. V was cut by 5 bases and J by 7 bases, with 15 bases left in between. DNA for the CDR3: TGTGCCAGCAGTAAAGCGGGTGTGGCTGAAAAACTGTTTTTT. Translation gives CASSKAGVAEKLFF.

This clonotype has a count of ten or more. For the CDR3, the DNA is TGCGCCAGCCGTATAGGGACAGCTGATAATTCACCCCTCCACTTT. Its protein is CASRIGTADNSPLHF. The rearrangement links TRBV5-1 to TRBJ1-6; 7 positions match TRBD1. This CDR3 is 15 amino acids long. The ends lost 7 bases at V and 5 bases at J; junction bases unmatched: 9. Germline CDR1 and CDR2: SGHRS and YFSETQ.

This clonotype has at least ten counts. The gene calls are TRBV4-2 and TRBJ2-3, with a weak D call TRBD2 (6 bases). Germline loops: CDR1 LGHNA, CDR2 YNFKEQ. V lost 1 base to trimming and J lost 2 bases, with 10 bases between them. This CDR3 is 15 amino acids long. Here the CDR3 DNA reads TGTGCCAGCAGCCAAGGGGGGGATCCCACAGATACGCAGTATTTT. It codes for CASSQGGDPTDTQYF.

This clonotype was picked up many times. V usage is TRBV5-1 and J usage is TRBJ2-3, with 10 bases that match TRBD1. The CDR3 is 13 residues long. Unmatched junction bases numbered 5, after V lost 7 bases and J lost 6 bases. Germline CDR1 reads SGHRS; CDR2 reads YFSETQ. The chain's CDR3 is CASVRDRGDTQYF. CDR3 sequence (DNA): TGCGCCAGCGTCCGGGACAGGGGCGATACGCAGTATTTT.

Regarding this clonotype: The conserved final phenylalanine or tryptophan is absent from the CDR3, which likely points to a read error. The CDR3 reads CASSGQGSNEQFS. The CDR3 DNA reads TGCGCCAGCAGCGGACAGGGGAGCAATGAGCAGTTCTCT. V is TRBV5-1 and J is TRBJ2-1; 9 bases are a match to TRBD1. The length of the CDR3 is 13 residues. Trimming cost V 4 bases and J 6 bases; bases outside gene matches: 2. CDR1 and CDR2 (germline): SGHRS, YFSETQ.

This clonotype was counted at least ten times. The V gene is TRBV20-1, the J gene TRBJ2-1; D unclear. CDR3 length: 14 amino acids. Germline CDR1 and CDR2: DFQATT and SNEGSKA (reference sequence). The V gene lost 1 base and the J gene lost 0 bases, with 7 bases spanning the gap. Written as DNA, the CDR3 is TGCAGTGCTAGAGCCCAGTTCTCCTACAATGAGCAGTTCTTC. It codes for CSARAQFSYNEQFF.

This clonotype came up many times. In DNA, the CDR3 is TGCAGTGCTCAACCGGGACTAGCGGGCGAGCAGTACTTC. It translates to CSAQPGLAGEQYF. The V gene is TRBV20-1, the J gene TRBJ2-7, with 12 bases that match TRBD2. The CDR3 loop spans 13 amino acids. V was pared by 5 bases and J by 6 bases, with 5 bases of the junction left unmatched. Germline V gene lookup returns CDR1 DFQATT and CDR2 SNEGSKA (reference sequence).

This clonotype showed up many times. The chain joins TRBV5-8 to TRBJ2-1; the D gene is possibly TRBD2 (8 bases). V lost 1 base, J lost 4 bases, and 21 bases lay in between. The CDR3 totals 18 residues. Germline V gene data show CDR1 as SGHTS and CDR2 as YDEGEE. The CDR3 spells CASSLRVGGDSFYNEQFF. The CDR3 DNA follows: TGTGCCAGCAGCTTGCGGGTCGGGGGGGACAGCTTTTACAATGAGCAGTTCTTC.

Regarding this clonotype: A much larger clone lies one base from this, so it may be a read error. V is TRBV3-1 and J is TRBJ2-3; 9 bases match TRBD1. The CDR3 extends over 16 amino acids. After removal of 6 bases from V and 3 bases from J, the junction contained 10 bases not matched to a gene. CDR1 and CDR2 from the germline V gene are LGHDT and YNNKEL (reference sequence). Here the CDR3 reads CASSGIYRGRTDTQYF. CDR3 bases: TGTGCCAGCAGTGGGATTTACAGGGGGCGGACAGATACGCAGTATTTT.

There are many counts of this clonotype. The chain combines TRBV20-1 with TRBJ1-6; D is undetermined. The CDR3 runs 16 residues. Trimming shortened V by 3 bases and J by 0 bases, and 12 bases separated the two germline ends. Germline V CDR1 and CDR2: DFQATT, SNEGSKA (reference sequence). The CDR3 sequence: CSASFPRSSYNSPLHF. CDR3 DNA sequence: TGCAGTGCTAGCTTCCCCAGGAGCTCCTATAATTCACCCCTCCACTTT.

This clonotype has ten or more counts. V is TRBV20-1 and J is TRBJ2-1; D is perhaps TRBD1 or TRBD2 (6 bases each). Germline assignment: CDR1 DFQATT and CDR2 SNEGSKA (reference sequence). This CDR3 spans 13 amino acids. The V and J ends lost 2 bases and 8 bases respectively, with 13 bases between them. In DNA, the CDR3 is TGCAGTGCTAGACGTCCGGGGGCGGATGAGCAGTTCTTC. This encodes CSARRPGADEQFF.

The chain uses TRBV7-9 and TRBJ2-7; either TRBD1 or TRBD2 may fit D (5 bases each). CDR3 length: 15 amino acids. Trimming stripped 4 bases from V and 2 bases from J, with 15 bases between. The germline gives CDR1 SEHNR, CDR2 FQNEAQ (reference sequence). Here the CDR3 reads CASSSPGRSTYEQYF. As DNA, the CDR3 is TGTGCCAGCAGCTCACCGGGACGGTCAACCTACGAGCAGTACTTC.

This clonotype was picked up a small number of times. The chain is built from TRBV14 and TRBJ1-6; D is possibly TRBD1 (5 bases). The germline V and J ends were trimmed by 2 bases and 14 bases, with 10 bases remaining between them. The CDR3 totals 12 residues. Germline CDR1 is SGHDN and CDR2 is FVKESK. CDR3 amino acids: CASSQQGLALHF. The CDR3 coding sequence is TGTGCCAGCAGCCAACAGGGTTTAGCCCTCCACTTT.

This clonotype has at least ten counts. The gene calls are TRBV15 and TRBJ1-5, with D unclear. Germline lookup yields CDR1 LNHNV and CDR2 YYDKDF (reference sequence). V was cut by 8 bases and J by 0 bases, with 14 bases left in between. This CDR3 has 15 residues. The DNA of the CDR3 is TGTGCCACCGTGGACGGCGGGAATAGCAATCAGCCCCAGCATTTT. It translates to CATVDGGNSNQPQHF.

As for this clonotype: A much larger clonotype is one base distant, so this may be a read error. The chain links TRBV20-1 to TRBJ2-7; the D gene is possibly TRBD1 (7 bases). The end of the DNA aligns better with TRBJ2-1, so the J call may be wrong. There are 13 residues in the CDR3. Germline loops: CDR1 DFQATT, CDR2 SNEGSKA (reference sequence). The CDR3 DNA follows: TGCAGTGCCCCGGGGGACAGCGGCTACGAGCAGTTCTTC. Translation: CSAPGDSGYEQFF.

In this sample, this clonotype turned up many times. V and J are TRBV20-1 and TRBJ2-6; D gene unclear. The CDR3 is 15 residues long. Trimming removed 5 bases from V and 0 bases from J, with 11 bases in between. Germline V gene data show CDR1 as DFQATT and CDR2 as SNEGSKA (reference sequence). The DNA of the CDR3 is TGCAGTGCTCTCGGGCCTTTCTCTGGGGCCAACGTCCTGACTTTC. Its translation is CSALGPFSGANVLTF.

Details on this clonotype: This may be a read error: a much more frequent sequence differs by one nucleotide. The chain couples TRBV3-1 to TRBJ1-1; a weak D match, TRBD1 (6 bases). In germline, CDR1 is LGHDT, CDR2 YNNKEL (reference sequence). There are 15 residues in the CDR3. The CDR3 loop is CASSPSDGRGTEALF. As DNA, the CDR3 is TGTGCCAGCAGCCCCTCGGACGGCAGGGGCACTGAAGCTTTATTT.

This clonotype was recorded many times. The chain carries TRBV5-1 and TRBJ1-1; no reliable D call. V lost 3 bases to trimming and J lost 0 bases, with 6 bases between them. The CDR3 sequence is 13 residues long. CDR1 and CDR2 from the germline V gene are SGHRS and YFSETQ. CDR3 in DNA: TGCGCCAGCAGCTCACAAATGAACACTGAAGCTTTCTTT. Translating it yields CASSSQMNTEAFF.

In its sample, this clonotype was seen many times. CDR3 region: CASTPVGGASYEQYF. Written as DNA, the CDR3 is TGCGCCAGCACCCCTGTCGGGGGCGCTTCCTACGAGCAGTACTTC. V gene TRBV4-1 combines with J gene TRBJ2-7, with D tentatively TRBD1 or TRBD2 (6 bases each). V dropped 7 bases and J dropped 1 base, with 17 bases sitting between them. The CDR3 loop spans 15 amino acids. Germline CDR1 reads MGHRA; CDR2 reads YSYEKL.

A remark on this clonotype: Possible read error: a much larger clone is one base away. The chain is built from TRBV6-5 and TRBJ2-3, with 7 bases matching TRBD2. Germline CDR1 is MNHEY and CDR2 is SVGAGI. The CDR3 consists of 15 residues. CDR3 coding DNA: TGTGCCACTCGGGAGGTGGGGGGACGCACAGATGCGCAGTATTTT. Translating it yields CATREVGGRTDAQYF.

This clonotype was picked up many times. The chain has TRBV12-3 or TRBV12-4 and TRBJ1-2; D unclear. This CDR3 is 12 amino acids long. V was shortened by 7 bases and J by 1 base, with 7 bases between the two germline ends. The CDR3 DNA follows: TGTGCCAGCACGGGAGATAACTATGGCTACACCTTC. Amino acids: CASTGDNYGYTF.

This clonotype was recorded many times. J is TRBJ2-2 and V is TRBV5-1; 13 bases agree with TRBD2. Germline-derived CDR1 and CDR2 are SGHRS and YFSETQ. Germline trimming cut 4 bases from V and 5 bases from J; bases unmatched to any gene: 11. The CDR3 contains 18 residues. CDR3 DNA: TGCGCCAGCAGCGCCGGACTAGCGGGGGAATTAGGGACCGGGGAGCTGTTTTTT. Translation: CASSAGLAGELGTGELFF.

By its share, this clonotype is medium-sized. The J gene is TRBJ2-1, the V gene TRBV27; D gene ambiguous. V was pared by 6 bases and J by 3 bases, with 9 bases between. Per germline, CDR1 MNHEY and CDR2 SMNVEV (reference sequence). The CDR3 has 13 residues. CDR3 DNA: TGTGCCAGCAGCCGCATGAGCTACAATGAGCAGTTCTTC. Its protein is CASSRMSYNEQFF.